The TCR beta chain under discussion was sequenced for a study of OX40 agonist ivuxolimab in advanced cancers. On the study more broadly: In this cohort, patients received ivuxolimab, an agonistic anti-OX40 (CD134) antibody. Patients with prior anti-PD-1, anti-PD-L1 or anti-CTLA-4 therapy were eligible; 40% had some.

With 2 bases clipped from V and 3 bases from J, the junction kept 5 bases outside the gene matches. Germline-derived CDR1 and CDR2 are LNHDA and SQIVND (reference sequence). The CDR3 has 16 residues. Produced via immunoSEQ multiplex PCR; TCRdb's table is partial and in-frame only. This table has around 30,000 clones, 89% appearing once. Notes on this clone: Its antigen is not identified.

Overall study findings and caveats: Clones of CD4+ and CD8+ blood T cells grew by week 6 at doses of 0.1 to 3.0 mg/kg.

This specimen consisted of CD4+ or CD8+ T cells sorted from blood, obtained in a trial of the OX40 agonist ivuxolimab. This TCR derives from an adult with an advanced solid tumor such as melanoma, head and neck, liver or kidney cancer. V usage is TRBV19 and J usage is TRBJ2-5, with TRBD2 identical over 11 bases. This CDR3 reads CASSIFPGLAEETQYF. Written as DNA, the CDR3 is TGTGCCAGTAGTATATTCCCGGGACTAGCGGAAGAGACCCAGTACTTC.